This TCR beta chain was identified during a study of shared clonotypes between healthy human individuals. Study in general: Three plates each covered CD4 naive and memory; CD8 naive two, CD8 memory one. General study findings and limits: In a handful of donors, around 5% of naive CD4 clonotypes appeared in common. Clonotype sharing among donors was thought likely to change with sequencing depth.

In regard to this clone: Its antigen is currently unknown.

Repertoires were generated with immunoSEQ multiplex PCR, while TCRdb's copy carries only in-frame clones and drops some. The profile covers approximately 740,000 clones, with around 72% appearing a single time and approximately 1.6% taken by the ten largest. The source is a woman aged 25 to 39 in good health. Sequenced input: memory CD4+ T cells sorted from blood. As for subset: CD45RA-negative fraction.

CDR3 protein: CASRPPAWQDNTGELFF. The CDR3 DNA sequence: TGTGCCAGCAGACCTCCCGCATGGCAGGATAACACCGGGGAGCTGTTTTTT. The V call is TRBV11-1, the J call TRBJ2-2; D gene unclear. The CDR3 spans 17 residues. V gave up 6 bases and J gave up 2 bases, with 19 bases separating them. Germline V gives CDR1 SGHAT, CDR2 FQDESV (reference sequence).